The rows below give T cell receptor beta chains drawn from one sample of a study of PD-1 blockade in classical Hodgkin lymphoma. Using immunoSEQ multiplex PCR, the repertoire was profiled, and TCRdb retains in-frame clones only, with some absent. Of fewer than 20,000 clones listed, 75% to 90% are singletons. Specimen: peripheral blood mononuclear cells (PBMCs), collected before the second cycle of nivolumab. The receptors derive from a human donor with classical Hodgkin lymphoma. The CDR3 runs from the conserved cysteine through the conserved F or W. The order of the fields is clone size, J gene, CDR3 length, V gene, D gene, CDR3 DNA, CDR3 protein. A D gene is named only where the DNA matches it firmly. Expanded clones are given a class, and other clones once, few, many or no size at all.

-,TRBJ1-2,14,TRBV29-1,TRBD1,TGCAGCGTTGAAAGTAGGGCAGGGGGCGATGGCTACACCTTC,CSVESRAGGDGYTF
-,TRBJ2-1,16,TRBV18,TRBD2,TGTGCCAGCTCACCTCAGGATAGCGGGGGATACAATGAGCAGTTCTTC,CASSPQDSGGYNEQFF
-,TRBJ2-1,15,TRBV7-6,TRBD2,TGTGCCAGCAGCTTACGGGGACTAGCGGGCAATGAGCAGTTCTTC,CASSLRGLAGNEQFF
-,TRBJ2-3,14,TRBV30,-,TGTGCCTGGAGTACGAAGGGCGTAGCTGATACGCAGTATTTT,CAWSTKGVADTQYF
-,TRBJ2-3,14,TRBV6-6,-,TGTGCCACCGATCAGGGACCTAGCACAGATACGCAGTATTTT,CATDQGPSTDTQYF
-,TRBJ2-7,13,TRBV6-1,TRBD2,TGTGCCAGCTCTAGCGGGACAAACTACGAGCAGTACTTC,CASSSGTNYEQYF
-,TRBJ1-5,18,TRBV4-2,-,TGTGCCAGCAGCCAAGTCACCCGGGGCAGACGAATTTATCAGCCCCAGCATTTT,CASSQVTRGRRIYQPQHF
-,TRBJ2-1,11,TRBV27,-,TGTGCCAGCGCCCTCTTCAATGAGCAGTTCTTC,CASALFNEQFF
few,TRBJ1-2,15,TRBV5-1,-,TGCGCCAGCAGCTCAACAGACAGGTTCGCTTATGGCTACACCTTC,CASSSTDRFAYGYTF
-,TRBJ1-2,15,TRBV5-1,TRBD1,TGCGCCAGCAGCACCGGGAGGACAGGGTTCTATGGCTACACCTTC,CASSTGRTGFYGYTF
-,TRBJ1-2,14,TRBV4-1,TRBD1,TGCGCCAGCAGCCCGGGACAGGGAGGCTATGGCTACACCTTC,CASSPGQGGYGYTF
-,TRBJ1-3,15,TRBV6-7,-,TGTGCCAGCAGTGAAGACAGGAACTCTGGAAACACCATATATTTT,CASSEDRNSGNTIYF
-,TRBJ2-7,13,TRBV4-2,-,TGTGCCAGCAGCCCCGGGGCGACCTACGAGCAGTACTTC,CASSPGATYEQYF
-,TRBJ2-1,13,TRBV27,TRBD2,TGTGCCAGCACTAGCGGATCCTACAATGAGCAGTTCTTC,CASTSGSYNEQFF
-,TRBJ2-7,13,TRBV27,-,TGTGCCAGCAGTTTGCCTCTCGGTACCGAGCAGTACTTC,CASSLPLGTEQYF
medium-sized,TRBJ2-7,16,TRBV7-9,-,TGTGCCAGCAGCTTAGAATCCTCCCAGCGGCCCTACGAGCAGTACTTC,CASSLESSQRPYEQYF
-,TRBJ2-2,15,TRBV11-3,TRBD1,TGTGCCAGCAGCTTAAATCCGAGGGGGCCCGGGGAGCTGTTTTTT,CASSLNPRGPGELFF
few,TRBJ2-3,15,TRBV5-1,-,TGCGCCAGCAGCTTGGCGGGCGGGGGCACAGATACGCAGTATTTT,CASSLAGGGTDTQYF
-,TRBJ2-7,15,TRBV5-1,-,TGCGCCAGCAGCTTCAACGGGGGGCCCCTTAATGAGCAGTACTTC,CASSFNGGPLNEQYF
-,TRBJ2-7,14,TRBV11-3,-,TGTGCCAGCAGCTCGGGACTCCCACCCTACGAGCAGTACTTC,CASSSGLPPYEQYF
-,TRBJ2-7,16,TRBV30,-,TGTGCCTGGAGCGTCAGACAGGCGGATCTTTCCTACGAGCAGTACTTC,CAWSVRQADLSYEQYF
-,TRBJ2-7,14,TRBV11-1,TRBD2,TGTGCCAGCAGGTCCGGGACTAGCGGTTACGAGCAGTACTTC,CASRSGTSGYEQYF
-,TRBJ2-4,14,TRBV29-1,TRBD1,TGCAGTGCAACCCGGGACAGGGGCAAAAACATTCAGTACTTC,CSATRDRGKNIQYF
-,TRBJ1-1,13,TRBV5-1,-,TGCGCCAGCAGCTTGGGGTCCCACACTGAAGCTTTCTTT,CASSLGSHTEAFF
-,TRBJ2-1,17,TRBV11-2,-,TGTGCCAGCAGCTTAGATGCCGGGGGGCCCTCATACAATGAGCAGTTCTTC,CASSLDAGGPSYNEQFF
-,TRBJ1-1,14,TRBV6-5,-,TGTGCCAGCAGTTACTCCAGGGAGTACACTGAAGCTTTCTTT,CASSYSREYTEAFF
few,TRBJ1-1,13,TRBV28,-,TGTGCCAGCTGTTGGGATAAGAACACTGAAGCTTTCTTT,CASCWDKNTEAFF
-,TRBJ2-3,14,TRBV5-1,TRBD2,TGCGCCAGCAGCGGGACTAGCGGTGCAGATACGCAGTATTTT,CASSGTSGADTQYF
once,TRBJ2-2,16,TRBV27,TRBD1,TGTGCCAGCAGCCTCCGGGACAGGGGGGACACCGGGGAGCTGTTTTTT,CASSLRDRGDTGELFF
-,TRBJ2-2,14,TRBV4-1,-,TGCGCCAGCAGCCGGGACCCTAGGACCGGGGAGCTGTTTTTT,CASSRDPRTGELFF
-,TRBJ2-2,15,TRBV7-3,TRBD2,TGTGCCAGCAGCCAACTAGCGGGAATTACCGGGGAGCTGTTTTTT,CASSQLAGITGELFF
-,TRBJ1-1,16,TRBV28,TRBD1,TGTGCCAGCAGCCCACTCCTCACAGGGGTGAACACTGAAGCTTTCTTT,CASSPLLTGVNTEAFF
-,TRBJ1-4,14,TRBV2,TRBD1,TGTGCCAGCGTAAGGACAGGGGGCAATGAAAAACTGTTTTTT,CASVRTGGNEKLFF
medium-sized,TRBJ1-3,14,TRBV6-6,-,TGTGCCAGCAGTTACGCAGGGTTTGGGAACACCATATATTTT,CASSYAGFGNTIYF
few,TRBJ2-6,18,TRBV30,TRBD2,TGTGCCTGGAGCGGGTCAGCGGGAGTTTCAGCTGGGGCCAACGTCCTGACTTTC,CAWSGSAGVSAGANVLTF
-,TRBJ2-3,17,TRBV5-1,TRBD2,TGCGCCAGCAGCTCCAGATTAGCGGGGGCACACACAGATACGCAGTATTTT,CASSSRLAGAHTDTQYF
-,TRBJ2-7,14,TRBV28,-,TGTGCCAGCAGTAATCCCCCCTTAGTCTACGAGCAGTACTTC,CASSNPPLVYEQYF
-,TRBJ2-2,15,TRBV27,TRBD2,TGTGCCAGCAGTTCGGGTAGCGGGTGGACCGGGGAGCTGTTTTTT,CASSSGSGWTGELFF
-,TRBJ1-2,16,TRBV19,-,TGTGCCAGTAGTCCGCCGTTGGGGGCGGTAGACTATGGCTACACCTTC,CASSPPLGAVDYGYTF
-,TRBJ2-7,13,TRBV19,TRBD1,TGTGCCAGTAGTGCCGGGACAGGCTACGAGCAGTACTTC,CASSAGTGYEQYF
-,TRBJ1-1,16,TRBV7-3,TRBD1,TGTGCCAGCAGCTTAACCGCAGGGGGCAAGAACACTGAAGCTTTCTTT,CASSLTAGGKNTEAFF
-,TRBJ1-3,14,TRBV14,-,TGTGCCAGCAGCCTTTCAGGGATTCGGAACACCATATATTTT,CASSLSGIRNTIYF
-,TRBJ2-7,13,TRBV5-5,-,TGTGCCAGCAGCTTCTACAGGAACTACGAGCAGTACTTC,CASSFYRNYEQYF
once,TRBJ2-7,14,TRBV7-2,TRBD2,TGTGCCAGCAGCTTTAGCGGGGCCCCTTACGAGCAGTACTTC,CASSFSGAPYEQYF
-,TRBJ2-3,18,TRBV18,-,TGTGCCAGCTCACCACAGGCCCAGACAGAGCCGAGCACAGATACGCAGTATTTT,CASSPQAQTEPSTDTQYF
-,TRBJ2-3,14,TRBV7-3,TRBD1,TGTGCCAGCAGCCATACAGGGGGGTCAGATACGCAGTATTTT,CASSHTGGSDTQYF